The clone carrying this TCR beta chain has more than one count but fewer than ten. Antigen specificity is unknown. One entry per CDR3 protein, called by TCRdb with MiXCR from the reads. The table lists about 150,000 distinct CDR3 sequences, roughly a third of them singletons. These data come from a study of T cell repertoires in cytomegalovirus infection. Whole-study context: A matching HLA type, together with CMV infection, was signaled by public TCR beta signatures.

Broader study findings: Public TCR beta family frequency separated CMV-and-HLA carriers, including in an independent cohort. Dominating the ex vivo response were HLA-C-restricted CMV-specific TCR beta clonotypes.

This sample comprised CD8+ T cells from cultured PBMCs, obtained from culture after CMV antigen stimulation. This clonotype originated in a human donor in good health (CMV status not recorded). Some clones in this sample may be carry-over from other donors' samples.

CDR3 protein: CAISETRLAVSYNEQFF. The CDR3 bases are TGTGCCATCAGTGAGACTCGACTAGCGGTCTCCTACAATGAGCAGTTCTTC. The chain links TRBV10-3 to TRBJ2-1; 9 nucleotides line up with TRBD2. The CDR3 totals 17 residues. V trimming: 2 bases; J trimming: 0 bases; junction bases outside the gene matches: 5. Per germline, CDR1 ENHRY and CDR2 SYGVKD.